This T cell receptor beta chain was sequenced during a study of shared clonotypes between healthy human individuals. Terminally differentiated effector memory CD45RA+ cells were excluded from the naive CD8 cells, which were CD45RO-negative and positively selected for CCR7. The protocol was immunoSEQ multiplex PCR, while the TCRdb copy is restricted to in-frame clones and leaves out a portion. The sample has around 2,100,000 clones, roughly 94% seen once. Points from the study as a whole: Blood was the sole source, and tissue repertoires probably differ.

For this clone: Its antigen is undetermined.

Trimming took off 5 bases at V and 2 bases at J, with 10 bases between the two ends. This CDR3 has 13 amino acids. From germline, CDR1 is SGHVS and CDR2 FNYEAQ. The sequence was obtained from a man younger than 35 in good health. The chain carries TRBV7-6 and TRBJ2-7, with D hard to call. The material sequenced was naive CD8+ T cells sorted from blood. CDR3 sequence: CASSPSPAYEQYF. As DNA, the CDR3 is TGTGCCAGCAGCCCTTCTCCTGCCTACGAGCAGTACTTC.